This TCR beta chain was sequenced for a study of breast tumors, draining lymph nodes, adjacent tissues. Study-wide results and caveats: The lymph node origin of tumor T cells was framed as consistent with a hypothesis, not demonstrated.

To note about this clonotype: Its specificity is unknown. Compared with germline, one end of the junction differs, possibly owing to a read error.

TCRdb redid the calling of the multiplex PCR reads with MiXCR, one entry per CDR3 protein. This sample yields about 200,000 distinct CDR3 sequences, of which 31% are seen a single time; approximately 4.5% belongs to the top ten. The CDR3 extends over 18 amino acids. Germline-derived CDR1 and CDR2 are LNHNV and YYDKDF (reference sequence). The lymph nodes were axillary draining lymph nodes from breast cancer patients. This sequence joins TRBV15 and TRBJ1-4; D is perhaps TRBD1 (5 bases). This clonotype was obtained from a female donor with breast cancer. Some clones in this sample may be carry-over from other donors' samples. The material sequenced was axillary lymph node tissue. CDR3 coding DNA: TGTGCCACCGGCAGATACCCCGGGAGGGGAGTAACTAATGAAAAACTGTTTTTT. Its protein is CATGRYPGRGVTNEKLFF.